This TCR beta chain was recovered during a study of Tregs in tolerant kidney transplant recipients. Whole-study findings and limits: This study did not directly address biological reproducibility. In tolerant patients, donor-specific Tregs outgrew total Tregs, suggesting antigen-driven expansion.

Related graft donors supplied nonmyeloablative bone marrow transplants, and mixed chimerism was transient. Repertoires were generated with immunoSEQ multiplex PCR, while TCRdb's copy carries only in-frame clones and drops some. Among fewer than 95,000 clones listed, over 85% were seen once. Concerning this clone: Its antigen is still unknown. The junction and the germline gene differ at one end; a read error may be behind it.

The CDR3 totals 15 residues. CDR1 is SGHDT, CDR2 YYEEEE, per germline. The chain recombines TRBV5-6 with TRBJ2-1; 9 positions match TRBD2. The specimen was CD4+ T cells from blood (PBMCs), collected 12 months after the transplant. The receptor's source is a human patient who received a combined kidney and bone marrow transplant. Some of the T cells may derive from the graft donor. Here the CDR3 reads CASTLSGSSHNERFF. In nucleotides, the CDR3 is TGTGCCAGCACCCTTAGCGGGAGTAGCCACAATGAGCGGTTCTTC.